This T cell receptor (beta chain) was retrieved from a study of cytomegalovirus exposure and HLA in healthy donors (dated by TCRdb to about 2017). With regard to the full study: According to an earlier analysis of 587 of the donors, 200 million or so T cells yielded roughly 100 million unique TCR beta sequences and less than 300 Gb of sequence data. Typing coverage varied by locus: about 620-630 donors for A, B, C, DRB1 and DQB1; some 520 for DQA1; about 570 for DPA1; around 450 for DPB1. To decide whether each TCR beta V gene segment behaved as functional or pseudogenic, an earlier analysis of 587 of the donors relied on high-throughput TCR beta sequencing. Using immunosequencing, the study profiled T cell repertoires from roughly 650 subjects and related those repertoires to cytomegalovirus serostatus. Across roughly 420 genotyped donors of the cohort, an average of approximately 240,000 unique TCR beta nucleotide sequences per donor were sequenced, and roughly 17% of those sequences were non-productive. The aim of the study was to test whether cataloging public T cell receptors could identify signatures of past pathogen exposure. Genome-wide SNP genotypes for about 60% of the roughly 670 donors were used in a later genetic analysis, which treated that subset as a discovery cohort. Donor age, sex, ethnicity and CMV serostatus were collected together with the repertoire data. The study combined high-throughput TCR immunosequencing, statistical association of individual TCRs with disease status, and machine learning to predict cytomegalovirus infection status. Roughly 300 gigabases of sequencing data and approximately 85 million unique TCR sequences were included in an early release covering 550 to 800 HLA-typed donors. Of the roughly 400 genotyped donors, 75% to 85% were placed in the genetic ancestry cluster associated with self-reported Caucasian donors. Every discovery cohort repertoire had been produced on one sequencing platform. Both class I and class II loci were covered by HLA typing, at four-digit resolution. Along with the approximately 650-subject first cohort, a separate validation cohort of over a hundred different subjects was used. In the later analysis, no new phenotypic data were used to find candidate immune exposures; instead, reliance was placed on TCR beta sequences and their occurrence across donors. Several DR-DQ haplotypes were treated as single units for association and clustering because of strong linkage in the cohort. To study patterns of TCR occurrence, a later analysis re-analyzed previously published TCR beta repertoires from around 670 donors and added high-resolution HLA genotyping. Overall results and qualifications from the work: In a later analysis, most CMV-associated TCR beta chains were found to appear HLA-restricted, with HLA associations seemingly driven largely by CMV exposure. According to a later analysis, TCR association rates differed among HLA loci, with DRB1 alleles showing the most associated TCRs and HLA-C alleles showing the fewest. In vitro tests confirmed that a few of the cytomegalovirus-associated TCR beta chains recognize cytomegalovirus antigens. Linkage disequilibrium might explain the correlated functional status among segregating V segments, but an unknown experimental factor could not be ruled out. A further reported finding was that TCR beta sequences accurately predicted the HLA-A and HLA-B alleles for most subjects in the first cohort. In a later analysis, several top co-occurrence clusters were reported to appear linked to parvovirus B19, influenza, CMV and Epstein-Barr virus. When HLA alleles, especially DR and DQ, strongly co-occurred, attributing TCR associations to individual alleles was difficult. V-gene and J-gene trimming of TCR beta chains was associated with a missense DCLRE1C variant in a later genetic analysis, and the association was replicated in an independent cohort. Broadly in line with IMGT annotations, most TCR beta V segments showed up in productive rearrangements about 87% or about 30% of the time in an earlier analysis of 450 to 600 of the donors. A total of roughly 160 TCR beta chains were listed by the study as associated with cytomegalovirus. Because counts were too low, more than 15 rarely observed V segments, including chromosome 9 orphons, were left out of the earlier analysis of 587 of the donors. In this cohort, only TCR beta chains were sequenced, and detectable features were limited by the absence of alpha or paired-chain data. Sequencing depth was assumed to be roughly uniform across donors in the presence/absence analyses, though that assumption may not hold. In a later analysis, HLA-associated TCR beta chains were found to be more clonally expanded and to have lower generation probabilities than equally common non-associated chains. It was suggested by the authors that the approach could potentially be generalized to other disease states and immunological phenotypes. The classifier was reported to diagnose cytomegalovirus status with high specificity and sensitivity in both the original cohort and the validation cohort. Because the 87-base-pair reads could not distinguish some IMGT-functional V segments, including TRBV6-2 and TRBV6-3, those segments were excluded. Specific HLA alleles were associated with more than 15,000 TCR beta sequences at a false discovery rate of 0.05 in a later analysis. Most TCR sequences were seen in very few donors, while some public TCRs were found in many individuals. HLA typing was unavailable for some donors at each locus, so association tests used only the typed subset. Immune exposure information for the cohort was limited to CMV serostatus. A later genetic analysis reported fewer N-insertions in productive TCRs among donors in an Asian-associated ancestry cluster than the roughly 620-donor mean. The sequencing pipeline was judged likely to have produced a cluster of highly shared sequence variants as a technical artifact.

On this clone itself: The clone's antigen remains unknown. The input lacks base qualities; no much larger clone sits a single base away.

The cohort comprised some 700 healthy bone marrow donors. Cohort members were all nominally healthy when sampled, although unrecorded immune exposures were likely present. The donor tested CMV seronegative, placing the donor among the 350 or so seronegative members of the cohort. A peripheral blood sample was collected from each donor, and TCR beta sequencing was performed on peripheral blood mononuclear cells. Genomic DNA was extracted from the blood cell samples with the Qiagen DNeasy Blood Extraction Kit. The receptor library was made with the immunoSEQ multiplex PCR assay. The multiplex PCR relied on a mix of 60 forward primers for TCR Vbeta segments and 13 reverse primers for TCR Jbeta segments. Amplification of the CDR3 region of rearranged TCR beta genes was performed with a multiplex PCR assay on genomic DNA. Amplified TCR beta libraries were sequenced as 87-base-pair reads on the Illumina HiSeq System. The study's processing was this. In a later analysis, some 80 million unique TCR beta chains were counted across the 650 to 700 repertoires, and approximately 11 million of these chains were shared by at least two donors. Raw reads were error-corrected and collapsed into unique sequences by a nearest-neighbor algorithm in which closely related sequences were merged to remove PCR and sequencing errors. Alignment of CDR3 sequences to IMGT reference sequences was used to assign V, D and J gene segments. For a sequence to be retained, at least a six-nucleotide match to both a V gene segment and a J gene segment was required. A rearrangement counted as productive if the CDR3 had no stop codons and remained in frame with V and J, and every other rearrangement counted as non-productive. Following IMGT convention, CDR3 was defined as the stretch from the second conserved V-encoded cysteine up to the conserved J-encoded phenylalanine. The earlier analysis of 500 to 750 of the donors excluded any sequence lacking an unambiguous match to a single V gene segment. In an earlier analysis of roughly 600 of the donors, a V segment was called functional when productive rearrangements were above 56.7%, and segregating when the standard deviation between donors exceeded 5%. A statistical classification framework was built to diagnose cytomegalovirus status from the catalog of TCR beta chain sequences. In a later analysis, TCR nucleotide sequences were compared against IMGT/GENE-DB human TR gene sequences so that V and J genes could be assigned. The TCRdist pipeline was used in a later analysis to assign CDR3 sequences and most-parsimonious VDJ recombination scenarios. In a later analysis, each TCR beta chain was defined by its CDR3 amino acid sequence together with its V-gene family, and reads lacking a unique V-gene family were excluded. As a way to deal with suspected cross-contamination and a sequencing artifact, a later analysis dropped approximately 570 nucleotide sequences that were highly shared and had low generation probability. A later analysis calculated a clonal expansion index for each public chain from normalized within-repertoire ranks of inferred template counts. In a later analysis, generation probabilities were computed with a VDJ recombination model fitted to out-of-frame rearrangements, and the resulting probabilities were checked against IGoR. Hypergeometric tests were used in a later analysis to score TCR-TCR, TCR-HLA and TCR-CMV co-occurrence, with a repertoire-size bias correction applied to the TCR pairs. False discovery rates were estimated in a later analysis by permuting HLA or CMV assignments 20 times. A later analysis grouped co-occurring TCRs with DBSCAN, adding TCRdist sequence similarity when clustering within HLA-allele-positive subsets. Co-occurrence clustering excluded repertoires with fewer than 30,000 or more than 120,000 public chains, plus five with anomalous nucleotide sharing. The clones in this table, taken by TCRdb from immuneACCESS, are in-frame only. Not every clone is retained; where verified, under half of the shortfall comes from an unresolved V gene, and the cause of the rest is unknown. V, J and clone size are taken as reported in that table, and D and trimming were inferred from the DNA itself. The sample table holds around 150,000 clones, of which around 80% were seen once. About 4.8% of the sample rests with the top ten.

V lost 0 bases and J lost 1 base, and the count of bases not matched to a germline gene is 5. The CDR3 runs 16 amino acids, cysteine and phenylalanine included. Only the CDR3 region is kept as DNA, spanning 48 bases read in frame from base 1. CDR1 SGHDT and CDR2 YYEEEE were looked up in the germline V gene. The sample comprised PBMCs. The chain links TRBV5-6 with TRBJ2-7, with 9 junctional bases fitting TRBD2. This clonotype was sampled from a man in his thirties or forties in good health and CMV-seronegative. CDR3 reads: CASSLGLAGVSYEQYF. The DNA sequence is TGTGCCAGCAGCTTGGGGTTAGCGGGGGTTTCCTACGAGCAGTACTTC. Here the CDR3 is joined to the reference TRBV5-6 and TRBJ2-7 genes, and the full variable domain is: DAGVTQSPTHLIKTRGQQVTLRCSPKSGHDTVSWYQQALGQGPQFIFQYYEEEERQRGNFPDRFSGHQFPNYSSELNVNALLLGDSALYLCASSLGLAGVSYEQYFGPGTRLTVT.